A single T cell receptor beta chain is shown here with its context. What this receptor recognizes is not known. No much larger clonotype is one base removed from it; base qualities were not supplied. These data belong to a study of T cells in tuberculosis (dated by TCRdb to 2016 to 2019). As for the study more broadly: The study combined CD1B tetramers and high-throughput TCR immunosequencing to characterize T cells specific for the mycobacterial lipid antigen glucose monomycolate (GMM). IGRA-negative adolescents, IGRA-positive adolescents with latent tuberculosis and adults with active tuberculosis, ten per group, were compared in a South African clinical cohort.

Via the germline V gene, CDR1 is MRHNA and CDR2 SNTAGT. The CDR3 measures 16 amino acids from cysteine to phenylalanine. The CDR3 DNA has 48 bases and is translated from base 1. V is trimmed back by 5 bases and J by 2 bases, and the junction contains 3 bases that no gene match accounts for. TCR libraries were generated with the immunoSEQ multiplex PCR assay, using TCR-beta and/or TCR-alpha/delta assays for each sample. Amplified TCR libraries were sequenced on the Illumina high-throughput platform. The authors' analysis ran thus. Clustering and dimensionality reduction were performed using pairwise TCRdist distances among GMM-specific receptors from ex vivo sorted or in vitro expanded T cells. Each clinical repertoire was scored by mean NN-distance, the average TCRdist to the nearest 10% of tetramer-positive reference sequences. GEM TCR motif frequency was computed as the fraction of unique TCRs matching known GEM sequences by V/J usage and CDR3 length. Linear discriminant analysis with leave-one-out cross-validation, implemented in scikit-learn, was used to classify active tuberculosis. This is the immuneACCESS table as TCRdb keeps it, with only in-frame sequences that have V and J called. A part of the clones is gone; compared with another copy, unresolved V genes explain less than half, and the rest is unexplained. For V, J and clone size, that table is used; D and trimming come from the DNA. Across this sample there are tens of thousands of clones, with around 96% seen only once. Of the sample, around 7.5% is held by the ten largest clones.

Broad study findings and their caveats: With the diverse GMM-specific repertoire as input, a classifier achieved 85% to 90% accuracy (AUROC around 0.9), whereas GEM motif frequencies as input gave 70% accuracy. Compared with IGRA-negative controls, TCR-alpha repertoires from active tuberculosis had smaller mean NN-distances to GMM-specific TCRs, which suggests clonal expansion of these TCRs. Clinical samples were chosen by availability of cryopreserved specimens, and active tuberculosis cases were adults while controls were adolescents. The smaller NN-distances were partly driven by shorter CDR3-alpha lengths in active tuberculosis patients, and the difference for TCR-beta did not reach statistical significance.

At study entry, a tuberculin skin test and the QuantiFERON-TB GOLD In-Tube IGRA were used to screen adolescents for latent tuberculosis infection. Unsorted cryopreserved PBMC were immunosequenced, covering on average roughly 100,000 T cells per clinical donor. Eleven high schools in the Worcester region of the Western Cape, South Africa, served as enrollment sites for adolescents aged 12 to 18 years. Approximately ten M. tuberculosis-infected adolescents and about 10 uninfected adolescents, matched for age and sex, were selected. Adolescent PBMC were isolated from freshly drawn heparinized blood by density centrifugation and cryopreserved.

The chain couples TRBV6-4 to TRBJ2-6; TRBD2 lines up with 10 middle nucleotides. The clonotype was recovered from a donor under 30 with latent tuberculosis or without tuberculosis infection. Sequencing was carried out using PBMCs. The DNA is TGTGCCAGCAGTCCTAGCGGGGGTACTGGGGCCAACGTCCTGACTTTC. This encodes CASSPSGGTGANVLTF.